Following are 10 T cell receptor beta chains from one sample sequenced in a study of shared clonotypes between healthy human individuals. Terminally differentiated effector memory CD45RA+ cells were excluded from the naive CD8 cells, which were CD45RO-negative and positively selected for CCR7. Sequencing was performed with immunoSEQ multiplex PCR; in TCRdb, only in-frame clones are kept and a portion is missing. The data contain 600,000 or so clones, 95% to 98% of them singletons. Input material: naive CD8+ T cells sorted from blood. All receptors come from a man aged 25 to 40 in good health.

The chain carries TRBV5-4 and TRBJ2-1, with D possibly being TRBD2 (6 bases). CDR3 length: 15 residues. V lost 5 bases to trimming and J lost 7 bases, with 19 bases between them. The germline V gene has CDR1 SGHNT and CDR2 YYREEE (reference sequence). The CDR3 DNA sequence: TGTGCCAGCAGGTCTCTCGGCGGGATGTGGAATGAGCAGTTCTTC. It encodes CASRSLGGMWNEQFF.

The V and J genes are TRBV28 and TRBJ1-1; 8 bases are shared with TRBD1. Unmatched junction bases numbered 3, after V lost 6 bases and J lost 0 bases. This CDR3 comprises 14 residues. Germline loops: CDR1 MDHEN, CDR2 SYDVKM. CDR3 in DNA: TGTGCCAGCAGCCACAGGGGGATGAACACTGAAGCTTTCTTT. It is translated as CASSHRGMNTEAFF.

The CDR3 bases are TGTGCCAGCAGCGTAGCGGACTACTTTTTTGAGACCCAGTACTTC. Its translation is CASSVADYFFETQYF. This rearrangement joins TRBV9 to TRBJ2-5; D may be TRBD2 (6 bases). The germline gives CDR1 SGDLS, CDR2 YYNGEE. Between the trimmed V and J ends, which lost 0 bases and 5 bases, there was a span of 14 bases. CDR3 size: 15 residues.

V is TRBV6-6 and J is TRBJ2-1; 7 nucleotides align to TRBD1. The CDR3 consists of 11 residues. CDR1 and CDR2 from the germline V gene are MNHNY and SVGAGI (reference sequence). Unmatched junction bases numbered 1, after V lost 5 bases and J lost 9 bases. The CDR3 here is CASSKGAEQFF. The CDR3 DNA reads TGTGCCAGCAGTAAGGGGGCTGAGCAGTTCTTC.

The J gene is TRBJ2-1, the V gene TRBV6-6; no reliable D call. This CDR3 is 16 amino acids long. The germline V gene encodes CDR1 MNHNY and CDR2 SVGAGI (reference sequence). The V gene lost 5 bases and the J gene lost 14 bases, with 28 bases spanning the gap. The CDR3, as DNA: TGTGCCAGCAGTAGGCGAACAACCGACCCTGGGGATAGTGAGTTCTTC. It codes for CASSRRTTDPGDSEFF.

The rearrangement links TRBV5-6 to TRBJ2-1, with no clear D. The V end was cut by 0 bases, the J end by 2 bases, with 6 bases between. The CDR3 sequence is 14 residues long. Germline lookup yields CDR1 SGHDT and CDR2 YYEEEE. The CDR3 DNA is TGTGCCAGCAGCTTGGGACTTACCTACAATGAGCAGTTCTTC. Its protein product is CASSLGLTYNEQFF.

V gene TRBV28 combines with J gene TRBJ1-4, with D perhaps matching TRBD1 (5 bases). V was cut by 2 bases and J by 7 bases, with 11 bases left in between. Germline values: CDR1 MDHEN, CDR2 SYDVKM. The CDR3 contains 14 residues. This CDR3 reads CASSLARGFEKLFF. As DNA, the CDR3 is TGTGCCAGCAGTTTAGCTAGGGGCTTTGAAAAACTGTTTTTT.

This clone was detected only once. The genes are TRBV6-6 and TRBJ2-7; 12 positions agree with TRBD2. V dropped 5 bases and J dropped 4; count of bases not matched to a gene: 6. Germline CDR1 and CDR2: MNHNY and SVGAGI (reference sequence). This CDR3 comprises 15 residues. In DNA, the CDR3 is TGTGCCAGCAGTCGTCGGACTAGCGGGACGTACGAGCAGTACTTC. Protein: CASSRRTSGTYEQYF.

The CDR3 nucleotides are TGTGCCAGCAACCTTAGAGGAGTGCCCTCCTATGAGCAGTTCTTC. It encodes CASNLRGVPSYEQFF. This chain links TRBV27 with TRBJ2-1; D call uncertain. The V and J ends lost 7 bases and 8 bases respectively, with 21 bases between them. Germline CDR1 and CDR2: MNHEY and SMNVEV (reference sequence). The CDR3 runs to 15 residues.

The rearrangement joins TRBV5-1 to TRBJ2-7; TRBD1 is a possible D gene (6 bases). This CDR3 region has 13 residues. V was clipped by 4 bases and J by 3 bases, with 11 bases between them. From germline, CDR1 is SGHRS and CDR2 YFSETQ. CDR3 DNA sequence: TGCGCCAGCAGCCCGGACAGCTACTACGAGCAGTACTTC. This gives the protein CASSPDSYYEQYF.